This T cell receptor (beta chain) was captured by sequencing in a study of shared clonotypes between healthy human individuals. CDR1 is LNHNV and CDR2 is YYDKDF in the germline V gene (reference sequence). V lost 1 base, J lost 3 bases, and 12 bases lay in between. There are 15 residues in the CDR3. Healthy adults negative for HIV, lacking recent acute infections or vaccinations, served as donors. Sequenced by immunoSEQ multiplex PCR; TCRdb stores in-frame clones only, minus some. The sample consists of millions of clones, about 95% of them appearing once. The TCR originated in a man aged 18 to 35 in good health. This chain connects TRBV15 to TRBJ2-5; D is undetermined. The specimen was naive CD4+ T cells sorted from blood. Subset reported: CD45RA+ positively selected. In DNA form, the CDR3 reads TGTGCCACCAGCAGAGGTCCCGATACGAAAGAGACCCAGTACTTC. Protein product: CATSRGPDTKETQYF.